Sequencing of this T cell receptor beta chain was carried out in a study of blood T cell repertoires in COVID-19. The repertoire was sequenced with immunoSEQ multiplex PCR; TCRdb's copy has only in-frame clones and lacks some. The profile shows 300,000 to 450,000 clones, around nine tenths of them singletons. The CDR3 covers 15 residues. Germline CDR1 reads LGHNA; CDR2 reads YNFKEQ. Trimming took 0 bases from V and 6 from J, leaving 12 bases between them. The sequencing sample was made of PBMCs or T cells enriched from blood (not recorded which). The chain combines TRBV4-2 with TRBJ1-5, with D possibly being TRBD1 (5 bases). The receptor's source is a woman between 25 and 40 years old who had been exposed to COVID-19. The CDR3 DNA follows: TGTGCCAGCAGCCAAGAAAGGCAGGGCGCTCAGCCCCAGCATTTT. Translation gives CASSQERQGAQPQHF.